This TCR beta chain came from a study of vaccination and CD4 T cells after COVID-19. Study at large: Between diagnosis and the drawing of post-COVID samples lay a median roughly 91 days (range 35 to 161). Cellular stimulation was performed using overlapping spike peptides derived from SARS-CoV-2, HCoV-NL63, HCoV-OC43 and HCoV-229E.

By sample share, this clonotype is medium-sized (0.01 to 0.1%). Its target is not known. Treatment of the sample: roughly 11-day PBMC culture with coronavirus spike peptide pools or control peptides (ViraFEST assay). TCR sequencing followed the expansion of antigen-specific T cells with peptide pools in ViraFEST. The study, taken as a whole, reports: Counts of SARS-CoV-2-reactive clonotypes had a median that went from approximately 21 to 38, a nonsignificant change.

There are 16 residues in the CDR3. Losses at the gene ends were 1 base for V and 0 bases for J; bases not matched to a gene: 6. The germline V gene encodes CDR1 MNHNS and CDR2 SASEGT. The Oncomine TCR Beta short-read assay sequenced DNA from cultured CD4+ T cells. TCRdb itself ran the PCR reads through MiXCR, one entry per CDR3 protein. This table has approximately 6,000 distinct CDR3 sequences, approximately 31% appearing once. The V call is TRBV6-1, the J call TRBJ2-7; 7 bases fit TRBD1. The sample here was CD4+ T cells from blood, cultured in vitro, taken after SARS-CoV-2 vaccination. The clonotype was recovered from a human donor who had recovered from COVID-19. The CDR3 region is CASSEEIGTASYEQYF. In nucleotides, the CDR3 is TGTGCCAGCAGTGAAGAAATAGGGACAGCCTCCTACGAGCAGTACTTC.